Listed below are T cell receptor beta chains from one sample, sequenced in a study of control samples from healthy donors and cancer patients. Sequencing used immunoSEQ multiplex PCR; TCRdb keeps in-frame clones, though not all of them. The sample consists of more than 110,000 clones, around 90% of them appearing once. The sequenced sample was blood. These receptors were obtained from a man aged 30 to 45 in good health. Both conserved end residues are part of each CDR3. Fields, in order: D gene, V gene, J gene, clone size, CDR3 DNA, CDR3 protein. D genes are given only for firm matches. Clone size is shown for a subset of rows, as once, few, many or a class of expanded clone.

D: TRBD1; V: TRBV6-4; J: TRBJ2-3; size: NA; DNA: TGTGCCAGTAGTGACCGGACAGGGGCGTTTACAGATACGCAGTATTTT; CDR3: CASSDRTGAFTDTQYF
D: NA; V: TRBV5-8; J: TRBJ2-1; size: NA; DNA: TGTGCCAGCAGCTTGATGCGAGGCTCCTACAATGAGCAGTTCTTC; CDR3: CASSLMRGSYNEQFF
D: TRBD1; V: TRBV19; J: TRBJ1-1; size: NA; DNA: TGTGCCAGTCCTAAGCCCCCCACAGGGGGCTTGAACACTGAAGCTTTCTTT; CDR3: CASPKPPTGGLNTEAFF
D: TRBD2; V: TRBV2; J: TRBJ2-1; size: NA; DNA: TGTGCCAGCAGTGGGGGCTCAGATAGCGGGAGCTGGTACAATGAGCAGTTCTTC; CDR3: CASSGGSDSGSWYNEQFF
D: NA; V: TRBV19; J: TRBJ2-1; size: NA; DNA: TGTGCCAGTAGATCACAGGGCAATGAGCAGTTCTTC; CDR3: CASRSQGNEQFF
D: NA; V: TRBV15; J: TRBJ2-7; size: NA; DNA: TGTGCCACCAGCACTAAAGGCTCCTACGAGCAGTACTTC; CDR3: CATSTKGSYEQYF
D: NA; V: TRBV29-1; J: TRBJ2-7; size: NA; DNA: TGCAGCGTTGTCCTCGCGGATAGCTCCTACGAGCAGTACTTC; CDR3: CSVVLADSSYEQYF
D: NA; V: TRBV7-2; J: TRBJ2-3; size: NA; DNA: TGTGCCAGCAGCTTAGATGGGGGTAGAACAGATACGCAGTATTTT; CDR3: CASSLDGGRTDTQYF
D: TRBD2; V: TRBV20-1; J: TRBJ2-7; size: NA; DNA: TGCAGTGCTAGTTATAGCGGGAGGGAACCCTACGAGCAGTACTTC; CDR3: CSASYSGREPYEQYF
D: TRBD1; V: TRBV18; J: TRBJ2-7; size: NA; DNA: TGTGCCAGCTCACCACTGGGACAGGGTGTCGAGCAGTACTTC; CDR3: CASSPLGQGVEQYF
D: TRBD2; V: TRBV4-2; J: TRBJ2-7; size: NA; DNA: TGTGCCAGCAGCCAAGGTAGCGGGGAATATTACGAGCAGTACTTC; CDR3: CASSQGSGEYYEQYF
D: TRBD1; V: TRBV30; J: TRBJ1-2; size: NA; DNA: TGTGCCTGGAGTGCCGGACAGGGGACCTATGGCTACACCTTC; CDR3: CAWSAGQGTYGYTF
D: NA; V: TRBV10-3; J: TRBJ1-6; size: NA; DNA: TGTGCCAGCCGGACGGACTCCTATAATTCACCCCTCCACTTT; CDR3: CASRTDSYNSPLHF
D: NA; V: TRBV27; J: TRBJ2-7; size: NA; DNA: TGTGCCAGCTCCTGGACGGAACACTACGAGCAGTACTTC; CDR3: CASSWTEHYEQYF
D: NA; V: TRBV4-1; J: TRBJ2-7; size: NA; DNA: TGCGCCAGCAGCCAAGGGACCGGGACTTACTCCTACGAGCAGTACTTC; CDR3: CASSQGTGTYSYEQYF
D: NA; V: TRBV6-1; J: TRBJ1-1; size: NA; DNA: TGTGCCAGCAGTGAAATCTGGCCGGGAGGTGACACTGAAGCTTTCTTT; CDR3: CASSEIWPGGDTEAFF
D: NA; V: TRBV18; J: TRBJ2-2; size: once; DNA: TGTGCCAGCTCACCGTCCCTAACTGGCGGTGACACCGGGGAGCTGTTTTTT; CDR3: CASSPSLTGGDTGELFF
D: NA; V: TRBV5-8; J: TRBJ1-5; size: NA; DNA: TGTGCCAGCAGCTTGGCCAAACTTAGCAATCAGCCCCAGCATTTT; CDR3: CASSLAKLSNQPQHF
D: NA; V: TRBV6-5; J: TRBJ1-2; size: NA; DNA: TGTGCCAGCAGTATTACCGGGCCGAGGGGCTATGGCTACACCTTC; CDR3: CASSITGPRGYGYTF
D: NA; V: TRBV21-1; J: TRBJ2-2; size: NA; DNA: TGTGCCAGCAGCGCACAGGATACGAAGGAGCTGTTTTTT; CDR3: CASSAQDTKELFF
D: NA; V: TRBV4-1; J: TRBJ2-5; size: few; DNA: TGCGCCAGCAGCCAAGGAAGTCGGGAGGGGGCGAGAGAGACCCAGTACTTC; CDR3: CASSQGSREGARETQYF
D: TRBD2; V: TRBV15; J: TRBJ2-1; size: NA; DNA: TGTGCCACCAGGACCGGGCTAGCGGGACGGAATGAGCAGTTCTTC; CDR3: CATRTGLAGRNEQFF
D: TRBD2; V: TRBV2; J: TRBJ2-1; size: NA; DNA: TGTGCCAGCAGTGAATGGACGAGCGGGAGAGGCAATGAGCAGTTCTTC; CDR3: CASSEWTSGRGNEQFF
D: NA; V: TRBV19; J: TRBJ1-5; size: NA; DNA: TGTGCCAGTTCAGGAGGGTACGGTCAGCCCCAGCATTTT; CDR3: CASSGGYGQPQHF
D: TRBD1; V: TRBV15; J: TRBJ1-4; size: NA; DNA: TGTGCCACCAGCTCTCCGGGACAGGGATCAACTAATGAAAAACTGTTTTTT; CDR3: CATSSPGQGSTNEKLFF
D: TRBD1; V: TRBV6-4; J: TRBJ1-1; size: NA; DNA: TGTGCCAGCAGAAACCGGACAGGACCGAACACTGAAGCTTTCTTT; CDR3: CASRNRTGPNTEAFF
D: NA; V: TRBV19; J: TRBJ2-3; size: NA; DNA: TGTGCCAGTAGTGGCGGATCCACAGATACGCAGTATTTT; CDR3: CASSGGSTDTQYF
D: TRBD1; V: TRBV24-1; J: TRBJ2-3; size: NA; DNA: TGTGCCACCAGTGTTCGAGGGGGCTACACAGATACGCAGTATTTT; CDR3: CATSVRGGYTDTQYF
D: TRBD1; V: TRBV6-6; J: TRBJ1-2; size: NA; DNA: TGTGCCAGCGGCAAGGACAGGGGGCTTGCTAACTATGGCTACACCTTC; CDR3: CASGKDRGLANYGYTF
D: NA; V: TRBV9; J: TRBJ1-6; size: NA; DNA: TGTGCCAGCAGCGGCACACCCACCGATGGGTCACCCCTCCACTTT; CDR3: CASSGTPTDGSPLHF
D: TRBD1; V: TRBV28; J: TRBJ2-7; size: NA; DNA: TGTGCCAGCAGTTTACTTTCCGGGACAGGGGCCTCCTACGAGCAGTACTTC; CDR3: CASSLLSGTGASYEQYF
D: NA; V: TRBV16; J: TRBJ1-5; size: NA; DNA: TGTGCCAGCAGCTCGGGCCGGGTGAACCAGCCCCAGCATTTT; CDR3: CASSSGRVNQPQHF
D: TRBD1; V: TRBV9; J: TRBJ1-1; size: NA; DNA: TGTGCCAGTGCCCCCACGACAGGGGGCAGTGAGGCTTTCTTT; CDR3: CASAPTTGGSEAFF
D: TRBD2; V: TRBV19; J: TRBJ2-1; size: NA; DNA: TGTGCCAGTAGTGGACTAGCGGAGCCCAATGAGCAGTTCTTC; CDR3: CASSGLAEPNEQFF
D: TRBD2; V: TRBV7-2; J: TRBJ2-3; size: NA; DNA: TGTGCCAGCAGCGGGAGGGTTGCAGATACGCAGTATTTT; CDR3: CASSGRVADTQYF
D: NA; V: TRBV18; J: TRBJ1-2; size: NA; DNA: TGTGCCAGCTCACGGGACTTGGACAGCCTAGCTAACTATGGCTACACCTTC; CDR3: CASSRDLDSLANYGYTF
D: TRBD2; V: TRBV19; J: TRBJ2-1; size: NA; DNA: TGTGCCAGTAGCTTATTGACTAGCGGGAGAACGGAGCAGTTCTTC; CDR3: CASSLLTSGRTEQFF
D: TRBD2; V: TRBV5-4; J: TRBJ2-5; size: NA; DNA: TGTGCCAGCAGCGAAGTAGCGGGAGGGCCCGGGGAGACCCAGTACTTC; CDR3: CASSEVAGGPGETQYF
D: NA; V: TRBV2; J: TRBJ1-1; size: once; DNA: TGTGCCAGCCTAAACCGTAACACTGAAGCTTTCTTT; CDR3: CASLNRNTEAFF
D: NA; V: TRBV2; J: TRBJ2-1; size: NA; DNA: TGTGCCAGCAGGTTTCGGCCCTTTTTGGGTGAGCAGTTCTTC; CDR3: CASRFRPFLGEQFF
D: NA; V: TRBV6-4; J: TRBJ2-1; size: NA; DNA: TGTGCCAGCAGTGACCTCGGAGGGTCCAATGAGCAGTTCTTC; CDR3: CASSDLGGSNEQFF
D: NA; V: TRBV28; J: TRBJ1-5; size: NA; DNA: TGTGCCAGCAGTCACGACCGATCCTTCGGCAATCAGCCCCAGCATTTT; CDR3: CASSHDRSFGNQPQHF
D: TRBD1; V: TRBV6-2/TRBV6-3; J: TRBJ2-2; size: NA; DNA: TGTGCCAGCAGCTGGACAGGACCCGGGGAGCTGTTTTTT; CDR3: CASSWTGPGELFF
D: NA; V: TRBV28; J: TRBJ1-5; size: NA; DNA: TGTGCCAGCAATCGGAAATATAGCAATCAGCCCCAGCATTTT; CDR3: CASNRKYSNQPQHF
D: NA; V: TRBV7-6; J: TRBJ1-4; size: NA; DNA: TGTGCCAGCAGCTTAGCTGCGGGTGGTGGTGAAAAACTGTTTTTT; CDR3: CASSLAAGGGEKLFF